This T cell receptor beta chain stems from a study of blood T cell repertoires in COVID-19. About the research overall: Samples came from the United States, Italy and Spain, spanning acute and convalescent COVID-19. Sources were T cells, B-cell-depleted T cells, or PBMCs; the material itself was cDNA or gDNA.

Authors' analysis steps: Amplified reference gene primers provided the basis for estimating nucleated cell counts. Produced via immunoSEQ multiplex PCR; TCRdb's table is partial and in-frame only. That table supplies the V and J calls and clone size; D and trimming were determined from the DNA. This sample yields about 140,000 clones, of which 70% to 85% are seen a single time; roughly 3.6% belongs to the top ten. Sample: peripheral blood. This TCR was recovered from a man aged 60-69 years with acute or convalescent COVID-19.

In DNA form, the CDR3 reads TGTGCCAGCAGCACAGGGTACAATTCACCCCTCCACTTT. Translating it yields CASSTGYNSPLHF. The V call is TRBV3-1 (or the pseudogene TRBV3-2), the J call TRBJ1-6, with D possibly being TRBD1 (6 bases). V lost 5 bases to trimming and J lost 7 bases, with 9 bases between them. The CDR3 is 13 amino acids. The germline V gene has CDR1 LGHDT and CDR2 YNNKEL (reference sequence).